The clone carrying this TCR beta chain was recorded many times. What it recognizes is unknown. This sample stems from a study of metastatic and nonmetastatic thyroid tumors. Study-wide results and limits: Compared with benign nodules, malignant thyroid tumors were reported to have significantly higher TCR beta diversity in both blood and tumor.

Before thyroid surgery, none of the patients had received any treatment. CDR1 is SGHTA, CDR2 FQGTGA, per germline. This CDR3 contains 13 residues. The V gene lost 5 bases and the J gene lost 2 bases, with 6 bases spanning the gap. TCRdb reprocessed the PCR reads via MiXCR. The top ten hold 3.5% to 5% of the sample, which has about 49,000 clones, approximately 22% seen once. This TCR derives from a female donor with papillary thyroid cancer or a benign thyroid nodule (not recorded which). Some clones in this sample may be carry-over from other donors' samples. This sequence joins TRBV7-3 and TRBJ2-2; no reliable D call. Sequenced input: blood. The CDR3 region is CASSPDNTGELFF. The DNA for the CDR3 is TGTGCCAGCAGCCCTGACAACACCGGGGAGCTGTTTTTT. Supplemented by reference TRBV7-3 and TRBJ2-2, the full variable domain reads GAGVSQTPSNKVTEKGKYVELRCDPISGHTALYWYRQSLGQGPEFLIYFQGTGAADDSGLPNDRFFAVRPEGSVSTLKIQRTERGDSAVYLCASSPDNTGELFFGEGSRLTVL.